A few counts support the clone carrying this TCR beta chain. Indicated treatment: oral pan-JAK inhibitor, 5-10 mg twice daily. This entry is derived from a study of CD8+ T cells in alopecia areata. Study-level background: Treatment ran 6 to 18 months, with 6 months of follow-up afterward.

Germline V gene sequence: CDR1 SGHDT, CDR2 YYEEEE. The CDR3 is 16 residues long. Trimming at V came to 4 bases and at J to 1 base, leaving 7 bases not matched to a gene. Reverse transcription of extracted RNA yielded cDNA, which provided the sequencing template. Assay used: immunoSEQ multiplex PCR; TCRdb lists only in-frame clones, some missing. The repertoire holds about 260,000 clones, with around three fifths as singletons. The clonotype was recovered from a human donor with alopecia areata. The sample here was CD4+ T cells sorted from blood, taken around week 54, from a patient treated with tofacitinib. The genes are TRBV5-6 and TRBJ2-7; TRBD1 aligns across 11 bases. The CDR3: CASSLYGQGASYEQYF. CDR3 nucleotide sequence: TGTGCCAGCAGCCTATATGGACAGGGGGCTTCCTACGAGCAGTACTTC. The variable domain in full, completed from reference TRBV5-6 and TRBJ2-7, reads DAGVTQSPTHLIKTRGQQVTLRCSPKSGHDTVSWYQQALGQGPQFIFQYYEEEERQRGNFPDRFSGHQFPNYSSELNVNALLLGDSALYLCASSLYGQGASYEQYFGPGTRLTVT.